One sample yielded the 8 T cell receptor beta chains listed below, sequenced in a study of CD8+ T cells in alopecia areata (dated by TCRdb to the late 2010s). Libraries were constructed by the immunoSEQ multiplex PCR assay. RNA was extracted from all samples and reverse transcribed into cDNA, which served as template for TCR sequencing. TCRdb stores this immuneACCESS table with in-frame sequences only. Part of the clones is absent; in the studies checked, under half of the shortfall reflects unresolved V genes, and no reason is known for the rest. The sample profile shows around 100,000 clones; 80% to 90% of them were found once. 8.5% to 14% of the sample is taken by the ten largest. The intended sense of this specimen's treatment or condition label: oral pan-JAK inhibitor, 5-10 mg twice daily. This specimen was CD8+ T cells sorted from blood, taken between weeks 30 and 35, from a patient treated with tofacitinib. The source is a human donor with alopecia areata.

The rearrangement links TRBV29-1 to TRBJ2-1; 10 positions match TRBD2. The CDR3 spans 15 residues. V lost 7 bases to trimming and J lost 4 bases; unmatched junction nucleotides: 10. Per germline, CDR1 SQVTM and CDR2 ANQGSEA. The CDR3 region is CSAEIAGGGYNEQFF. The CDR3 region has the DNA TGCAGCGCTGAGATAGCGGGAGGCGGTTACAATGAGCAGTTCTTC.

This clone has just one count. This chain joins TRBV2 and TRBJ1-3; TRBD1 is a possible D gene (6 bases). The V gene's germline CDR1 is SNHLY and CDR2 FYNNEI. The length of the CDR3 is 15 residues. Trimming removed 6 bases from V and 0 bases from J, with 12 bases in between. The CDR3 sequence is CASSPDSLSGNTIYF. DNA of the CDR3: TGTGCCAGCAGCCCGGACAGCCTCTCTGGAAACACCATATATTTT.

The V and J genes are TRBV7-9 and TRBJ2-2; D possibly matches TRBD1 or TRBD2 (6 bases each). The length of the CDR3 is 11 residues. Germline V gives CDR1 SEHNR, CDR2 FQNEAQ (reference sequence). The CDR3 region is CAGGRGGELFF. CDR3 coding DNA: TGTGCGGGGGGCCGCGGCGGGGAGCTGTTTTTT.

The V gene is TRBV30, the J gene TRBJ2-1; a possible D gene is TRBD1 (5 bases). Trimming took off 0 bases at V and 0 bases at J, with 6 bases between the two ends. This CDR3 is 14 amino acids long. Germline-derived CDR1 and CDR2 are GTSNPN and SVGIG (reference sequence). The chain's CDR3 is CAWSVDSSYNEQFF. CDR3 bases: TGTGCCTGGAGTGTCGACAGCTCCTACAATGAGCAGTTCTTC.

This clone was picked up one time. V gene TRBV6-5 combines with J gene TRBJ1-1; weak D call: TRBD1 (5 bases). The germline V gene encodes CDR1 MNHEY and CDR2 SVGAGI. Trimming removed 5 bases from V and 0 bases from J, with 10 bases in between. This CDR3 contains 14 residues. CDR3 nucleotides: TGTGCCAGCAGTCGACAGCTCATGAACACTGAAGCTTTCTTT. Its protein is CASSRQLMNTEAFF.

V gene TRBV27 combines with J gene TRBJ2-3, with D hard to call. Germline lookup yields CDR1 MNHEY and CDR2 SMNVEV (reference sequence). The CDR3 runs 13 residues. V shed 3 bases and J shed 6 bases, with 10 bases lying between them. CDR3 amino acids: CASSFNPRDTQYF. CDR3 DNA: TGTGCCAGCAGTTTTAACCCCCGCGATACGCAGTATTTT.

The chain has TRBV4-1 and TRBJ2-1, with D perhaps given as TRBD1 or TRBD2 (5 bases each). The germline V gene has CDR1 MGHRA and CDR2 YSYEKL. This CDR3 is built from 15 residues. The V end was cut by 1 base, the J end by 6 bases, with 13 bases between. The CDR3 protein is CASSQGGGTSNEQFF. The CDR3 bases are TGCGCCAGCAGCCAAGGTGGGGGAACGAGCAATGAGCAGTTCTTC.

This clone was seen only once. CDR3 sequence (DNA): TGTGCCAGCAGTTTCATGGGGGATACGCAGTATTTT. It yields the protein CASSFMGDTQYF. The chain carries TRBV27 and TRBJ2-3, with unresolved D. The CDR3 has 12 amino acids. Germline V CDR1 and CDR2: MNHEY, SMNVEV (reference sequence). V lost 3 bases and J lost 6, with 7 bases in between.